Below, one TCR beta chain is given with its context. CDR1 is MGHRA and CDR2 is YSYEKL in the germline V gene. The CDR3 totals 15 residues. V was trimmed by 4 bases and J by 5 bases, leaving 18 bases between them. Time point noted: blood 2 weeks post-SBRT. Indicated treatment: 15 Gy SBRT to primary tumor, nephrectomy 4 weeks later. Clones were sequenced by immunoSEQ multiplex PCR, and TCRdb holds only the in-frame ones, with some missing. The table lists tens of thousands of clones, approximately 83% of them singletons. This specimen comes from a study of radiation and T cells in renal cell carcinoma. This specimen consisted of blood, obtained from a patient whose treatment included radiotherapy and nephrectomy. The chain combines TRBV4-1 with TRBJ2-7, with D tentatively TRBD2 (6 bases). This sequence was found in a woman in her fifties or sixties with renal cell carcinoma. The CDR3 region has the DNA TGCGCCAGCAGCCCTCTTCGGGAGCAATCCAACGAGCAGTACTTC. It codes for CASSPLREQSNEQYF.